The 7 T cell receptor beta chains below come from one sample, sequenced in a study of blood T cell repertoires in COVID-19. Assay: immunoSEQ multiplex PCR; the TCRdb copy retains only in-frame clones and omits some. The table shows about 80,000 clones, with 89% occurring only once. Sequenced sample: peripheral blood. The receptors were gathered from a man in his sixties or seventies with active or convalescent COVID-19.

This rearrangement joins TRBV5-1 to TRBJ2-3; TRBD1 aligns across 10 bases. The length of the CDR3 is 16 residues. Germline-derived CDR1 and CDR2 are SGHRS and YFSETQ. The J segment lost 2 bases and the V segment lost 4 bases, leaving 7 bases of the junction unmatched. CDR3 protein: CASSVPGQGNTDTQYF. The DNA of the CDR3 is TGCGCCAGCAGCGTGCCGGGACAGGGGAACACAGATACGCAGTATTTT. The full variable domain, with the rest looked up from reference TRBV5-1 and TRBJ2-3, is KAGVTQTPRYLIKTRGQQVTLSCSPISGHRSVSWYQQTPGQGLQFLFEYFSETQRNKGNFPGRFSGRQFSNSRSEMNVSTLELGDSALYLCASSVPGQGNTDTQYFGPGTRLTVL.

On this clone: Compared with germline, one end of the junction differs, possibly owing to a read error. The sample has other DNA sequences that encode this CDR3 too. The gene calls are TRBV28 and TRBJ2-3; 13 bases agree with TRBD2. This CDR3 comprises 17 residues. Germline V CDR1 and CDR2: MDHEN, SYDVKM. The CDR3 coding sequence is TGCGCCAGCAGTTTGTGGACTAGCGGGGGTACCCCAGATACGCAGTATTTT. Protein sequence: CASSLWTSGGTPDTQYF.

V gene TRBV30 combines with J gene TRBJ2-3, with TRBD1 as a possible D gene (7 bases). The CDR3 extends over 15 amino acids. The germline V gene has CDR1 GTSNPN and CDR2 SVGIG (reference sequence). V was cut by 0 bases and J by 0 bases, with 10 bases left in between. CDR3 DNA: TGTGCCTGGAGTGTAGCAGGGGGGAGCACAGATACGCAGTATTTT. Translated: CAWSVAGGSTDTQYF.

This sequence joins TRBV19 and TRBJ1-5, with 9 bases aligning to TRBD1. Germline V gene sequence: CDR1 LNHDA, CDR2 SQIVND (reference sequence). This CDR3 region has 12 residues. The junction had 7 bases not matched to a gene; V was cut back by 9 bases and J by 10 bases. The CDR3 nucleotides are TGTGCCAGCGTGGGACAGGGAGGCCCCCAGCATTTT. This sequence encodes CASVGQGGPQHF.

The gene calls are TRBV19 and TRBJ2-5; TRBD1 matches at 10 bases. CDR1 LNHDA and CDR2 SQIVND come from the germline V gene (reference sequence). Losses at the gene ends were 1 base for V and 5 bases for J; bases not matched to a gene: 4. The CDR3 loop spans 15 amino acids. The CDR3 region has the DNA TGTGCCAGTAGTATAGCGGGACAGGGGTTGGAGACCCAGTACTTC. As protein: CASSIAGQGLETQYF. Full variable domain (outside the CDR3, taken from reference TRBV19 and TRBJ2-5): DGGITQSPKYLFRKEGQNVTLSCEQNLNHDAMYWYRQDPGQGLRLIYYSQIVNDFQKGDIAEGYSVSREKKESFPLTVTSAQKNPTAFYLCASSIAGQGLETQYFGPGTRLLVL.

This chain's CDR3 is CASSFSRGRGYGYTF. In DNA form, the CDR3 reads TGTGCCAGCAGCTTCAGCAGGGGTAGGGGATATGGCTACACCTTC. The gene calls are TRBV7-9 and TRBJ1-2; possible D gene TRBD1, 6 bases. V lost 3 bases, J lost 5 bases, and 16 bases lay in between. Per germline, CDR1 SEHNR and CDR2 FQNEAQ (reference sequence). The CDR3 consists of 15 residues.

This sequence joins TRBV7-9 and TRBJ1-2; no firm D call. CDR3 length equals 15 residues. Germline V gene lookup returns CDR1 SEHNR and CDR2 FQNEAQ (reference sequence). Trimming removed 1 base at V and 8 bases at J, with 17 bases between. The CDR3: CASSLGAAHTGGYTF. The DNA of the CDR3 is TGTGCCAGCAGCTTAGGTGCGGCACATACCGGGGGCTACACCTTC.